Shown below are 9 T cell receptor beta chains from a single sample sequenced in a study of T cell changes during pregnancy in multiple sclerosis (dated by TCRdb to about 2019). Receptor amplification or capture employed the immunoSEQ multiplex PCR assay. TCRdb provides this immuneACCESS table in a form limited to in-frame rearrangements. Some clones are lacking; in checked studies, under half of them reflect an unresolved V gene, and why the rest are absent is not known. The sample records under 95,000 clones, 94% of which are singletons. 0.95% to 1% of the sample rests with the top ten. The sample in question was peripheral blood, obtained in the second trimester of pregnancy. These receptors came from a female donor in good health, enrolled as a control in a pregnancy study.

DNA of the CDR3: TGTGCCAGAGGAGAGCTTGTTGGCACTGAAGCTTTCTTT. Protein: CARGELVGTEAFF. The J gene is TRBJ1-1, the V gene TRBV4-2; D remains ambiguous. CDR1 and CDR2 from the germline V gene are LGHNA and YNFKEQ. This CDR3 spans 13 amino acids. The V end was cut by 9 bases, the J end by 4 bases, with 15 bases between.

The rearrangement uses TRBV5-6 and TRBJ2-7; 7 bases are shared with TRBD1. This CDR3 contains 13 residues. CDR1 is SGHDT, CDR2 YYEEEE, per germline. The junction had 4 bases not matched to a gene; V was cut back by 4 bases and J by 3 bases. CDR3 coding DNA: TGTGCCAGCAGCGTCCGGGACAGCTACGAGCAGTACTTC. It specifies CASSVRDSYEQYF. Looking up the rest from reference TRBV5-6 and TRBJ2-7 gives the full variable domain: DAGVTQSPTHLIKTRGQQVTLRCSPKSGHDTVSWYQQALGQGPQFIFQYYEEEERQRGNFPDRFSGHQFPNYSSELNVNALLLGDSALYLCASSVRDSYEQYFGPGTRLTVT.

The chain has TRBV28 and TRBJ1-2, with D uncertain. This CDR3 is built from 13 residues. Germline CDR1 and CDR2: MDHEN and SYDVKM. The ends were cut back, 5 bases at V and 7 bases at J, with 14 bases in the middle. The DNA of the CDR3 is TGTGCCAGCAGTCCTTCCTCCCGCGTTGGCTACACCTTC. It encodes CASSPSSRVGYTF.

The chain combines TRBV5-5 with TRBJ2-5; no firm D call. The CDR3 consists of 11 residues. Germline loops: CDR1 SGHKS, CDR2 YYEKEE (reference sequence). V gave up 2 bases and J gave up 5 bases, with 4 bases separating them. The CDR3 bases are TGTGCCAGCAGCTTCGGGGAGACCCAGTACTTC. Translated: CASSFGETQYF.

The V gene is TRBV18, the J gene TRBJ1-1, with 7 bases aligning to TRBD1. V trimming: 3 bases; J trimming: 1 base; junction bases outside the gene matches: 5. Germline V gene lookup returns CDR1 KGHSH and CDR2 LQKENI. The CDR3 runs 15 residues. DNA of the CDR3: TGTGCCAGCTCACCCCCCGGGACAGCGAACACTGAAGCTTTCTTT. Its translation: CASSPPGTANTEAFF.

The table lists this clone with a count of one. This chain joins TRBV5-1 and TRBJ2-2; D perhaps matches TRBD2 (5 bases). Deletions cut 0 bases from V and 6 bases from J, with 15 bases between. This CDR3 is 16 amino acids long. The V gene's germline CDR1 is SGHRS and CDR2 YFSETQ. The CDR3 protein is CASSLAAGVRSGELFF. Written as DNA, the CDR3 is TGCGCCAGCAGCTTGGCGGCGGGCGTTCGGTCCGGGGAGCTGTTTTTT.

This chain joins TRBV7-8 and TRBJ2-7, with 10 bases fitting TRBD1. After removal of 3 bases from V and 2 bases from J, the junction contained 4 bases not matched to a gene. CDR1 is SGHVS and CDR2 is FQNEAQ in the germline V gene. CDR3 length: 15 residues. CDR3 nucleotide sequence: TGTGCCAGCAGCTTCGGGACAGGGGCTACCTACGAGCAGTACTTC. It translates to CASSFGTGATYEQYF.

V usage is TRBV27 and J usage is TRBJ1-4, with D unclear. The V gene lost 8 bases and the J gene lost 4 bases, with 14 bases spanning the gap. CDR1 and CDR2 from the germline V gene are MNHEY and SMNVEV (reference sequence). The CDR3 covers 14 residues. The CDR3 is CASRSGQDNEKLFF. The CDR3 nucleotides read TGTGCCAGCCGATCAGGTCAAGATAATGAAAAACTGTTTTTT. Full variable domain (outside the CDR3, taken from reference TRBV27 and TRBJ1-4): EAQVTQNPRYLITVTGKKLTVTCSQNMNHEYMSWYRQDPGLGLRQIYYSMNVEVTDKGDVPEGYKVSRKEKRNFPLILESPSPNQTSLYFCASRSGQDNEKLFFGSGTQLSVL.

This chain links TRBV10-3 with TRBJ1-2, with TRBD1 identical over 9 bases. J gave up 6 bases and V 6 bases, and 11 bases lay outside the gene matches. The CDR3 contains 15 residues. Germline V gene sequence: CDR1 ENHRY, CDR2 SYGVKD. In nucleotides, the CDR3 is TGTGCCATCAGCGCAGGGACAGGGAAGTTTGATGGCTACACCTTC. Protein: CAISAGTGKFDGYTF.